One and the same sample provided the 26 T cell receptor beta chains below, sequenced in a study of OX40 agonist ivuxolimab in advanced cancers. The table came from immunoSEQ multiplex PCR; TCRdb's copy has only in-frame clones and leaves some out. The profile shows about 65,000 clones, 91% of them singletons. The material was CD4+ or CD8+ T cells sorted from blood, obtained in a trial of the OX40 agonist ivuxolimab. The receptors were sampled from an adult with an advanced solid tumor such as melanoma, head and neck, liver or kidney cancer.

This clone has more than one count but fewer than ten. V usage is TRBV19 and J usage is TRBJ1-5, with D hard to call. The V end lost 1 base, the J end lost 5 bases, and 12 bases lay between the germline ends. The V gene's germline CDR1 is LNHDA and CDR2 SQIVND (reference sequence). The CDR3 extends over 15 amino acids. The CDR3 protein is CASSIVWTADQPQHF. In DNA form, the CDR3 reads TGTGCCAGTAGTATAGTCTGGACTGCGGATCAGCCCCAGCATTTT.

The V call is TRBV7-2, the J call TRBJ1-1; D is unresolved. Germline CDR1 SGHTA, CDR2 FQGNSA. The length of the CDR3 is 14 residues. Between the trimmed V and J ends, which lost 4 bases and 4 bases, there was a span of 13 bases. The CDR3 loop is CASSSNFMGTEAFF. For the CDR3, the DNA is TGTGCCAGCAGCTCGAATTTTATGGGCACTGAAGCTTTCTTT.

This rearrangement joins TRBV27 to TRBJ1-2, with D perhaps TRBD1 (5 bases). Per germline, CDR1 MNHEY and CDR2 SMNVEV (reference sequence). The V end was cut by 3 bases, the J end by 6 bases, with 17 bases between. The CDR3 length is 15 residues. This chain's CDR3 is CASSLSPSGKDGYTF. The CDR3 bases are TGTGCCAGCAGTTTGTCGCCTTCAGGGAAGGATGGCTACACCTTC.

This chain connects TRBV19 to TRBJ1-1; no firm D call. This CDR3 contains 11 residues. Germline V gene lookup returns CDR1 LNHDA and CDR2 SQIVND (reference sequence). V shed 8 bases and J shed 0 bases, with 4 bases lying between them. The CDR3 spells CASQLNTEAFF. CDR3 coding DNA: TGTGCCAGTCAGTTGAACACTGAAGCTTTCTTT.

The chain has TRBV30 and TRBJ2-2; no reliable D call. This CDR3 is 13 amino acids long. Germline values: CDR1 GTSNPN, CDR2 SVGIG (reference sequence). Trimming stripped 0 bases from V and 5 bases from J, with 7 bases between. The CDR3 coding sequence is TGTGCCTGGAGTGTATCGGTAACCGGGGAGCTGTTTTTT. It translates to CAWSVSVTGELFF. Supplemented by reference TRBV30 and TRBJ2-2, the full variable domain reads SQTIHQWPATLVQPVGSPLSLECTVEGTSNPNLYWYRQAAGRGLQLLFYSVGIGQISSEVPQNLSASRPQDRQFILSSKKLLLSDSGFYLCAWSVSVTGELFFGEGSRLTVL.

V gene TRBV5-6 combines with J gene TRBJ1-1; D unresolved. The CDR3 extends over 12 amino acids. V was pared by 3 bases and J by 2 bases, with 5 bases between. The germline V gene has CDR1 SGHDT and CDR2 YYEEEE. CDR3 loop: CASSYANTEAFF. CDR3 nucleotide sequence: TGTGCCAGCAGCTACGCCAACACTGAAGCTTTCTTT.

CDR3: CASSLVIRNTEAFF. CDR3 in DNA: TGTGCCAGCAGCTTAGTTATAAGGAACACTGAAGCTTTCTTT. The chain joins TRBV7-9 to TRBJ1-1; D gene uncertain. The CDR3 has 14 amino acids. Germline CDR1 and CDR2: SEHNR and FQNEAQ (reference sequence). Trimming pared 1 base from V and 1 base from J, leaving 7 bases between.

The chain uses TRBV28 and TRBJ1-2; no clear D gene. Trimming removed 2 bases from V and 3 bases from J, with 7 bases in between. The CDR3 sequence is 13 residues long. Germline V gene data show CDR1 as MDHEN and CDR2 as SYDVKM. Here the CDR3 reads CASSLPGDYGYTF. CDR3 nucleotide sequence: TGTGCCAGCAGTTTACCCGGGGACTATGGCTACACCTTC.

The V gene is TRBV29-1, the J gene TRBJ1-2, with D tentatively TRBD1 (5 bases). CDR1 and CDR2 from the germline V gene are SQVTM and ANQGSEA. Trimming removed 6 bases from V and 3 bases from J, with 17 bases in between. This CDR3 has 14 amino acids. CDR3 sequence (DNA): TGCAGCGTCGACTTTTTGACAGACTACTATGGCTACACCTTC. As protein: CSVDFLTDYYGYTF.

The DNA of the CDR3 is TGTGCCAGCAACTCTCGGTATGCTAGCTCCTATAATTCACCCCTCCACTTT. Amino acid sequence: CASNSRYASSYNSPLHF. The chain links TRBV28 to TRBJ1-6; D ambiguous. Trimming removed 7 bases from V and 0 bases from J, with 16 bases in between. Germline-derived CDR1 and CDR2 are MDHEN and SYDVKM. The CDR3 runs to 17 residues.

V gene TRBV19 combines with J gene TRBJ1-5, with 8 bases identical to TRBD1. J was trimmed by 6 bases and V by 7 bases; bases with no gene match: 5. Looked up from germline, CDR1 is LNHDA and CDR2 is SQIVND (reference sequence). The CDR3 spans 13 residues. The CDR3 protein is CASTDRDPQPQHF. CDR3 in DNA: TGTGCCAGTACGGACAGGGACCCTCAGCCCCAGCATTTT. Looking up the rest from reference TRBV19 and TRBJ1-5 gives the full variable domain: DGGITQSPKYLFRKEGQNVTLSCEQNLNHDAMYWYRQDPGQGLRLIYYSQIVNDFQKGDIAEGYSVSREKKESFPLTVTSAQKNPTAFYLCASTDRDPQPQHFGDGTRLSIL.

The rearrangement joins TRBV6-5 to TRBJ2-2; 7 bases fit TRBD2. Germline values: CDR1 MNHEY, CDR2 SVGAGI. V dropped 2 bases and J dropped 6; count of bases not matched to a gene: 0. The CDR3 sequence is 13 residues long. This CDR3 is CASSYGGAGELFF. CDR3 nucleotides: TGTGCCAGCAGTTACGGGGGGGCCGGGGAGCTGTTTTTT.

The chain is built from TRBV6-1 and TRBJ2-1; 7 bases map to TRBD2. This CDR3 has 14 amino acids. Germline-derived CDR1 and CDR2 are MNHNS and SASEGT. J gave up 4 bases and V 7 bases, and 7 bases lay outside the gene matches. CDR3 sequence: CASTSGDNYNEQFF. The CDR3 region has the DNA TGTGCCAGCACTAGCGGAGATAATTACAATGAGCAGTTCTTC.

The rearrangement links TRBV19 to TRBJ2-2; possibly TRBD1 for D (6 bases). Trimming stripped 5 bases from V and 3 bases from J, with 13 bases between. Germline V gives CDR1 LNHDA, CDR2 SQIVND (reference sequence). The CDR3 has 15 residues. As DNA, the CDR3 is TGTGCCAGTAGTGTTACACAGGGAGACACCGGGGAGCTGTTTTTT. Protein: CASSVTQGDTGELFF.

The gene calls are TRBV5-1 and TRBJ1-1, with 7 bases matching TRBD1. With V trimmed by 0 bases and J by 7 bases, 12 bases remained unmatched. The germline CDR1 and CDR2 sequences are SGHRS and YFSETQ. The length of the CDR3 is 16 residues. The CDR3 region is CASSLAGEGARLEAFF. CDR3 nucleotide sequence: TGCGCCAGCAGCTTGGCCGGTGAGGGGGCGAGGCTTGAAGCTTTCTTT.

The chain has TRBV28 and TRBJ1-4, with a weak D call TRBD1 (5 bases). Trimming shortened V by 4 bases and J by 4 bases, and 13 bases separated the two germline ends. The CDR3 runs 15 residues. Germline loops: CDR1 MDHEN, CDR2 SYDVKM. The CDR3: CASSSPDTFNEKLFF. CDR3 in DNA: TGTGCCAGCAGTTCCCCGGACACGTTTAATGAAAAACTGTTTTTT.

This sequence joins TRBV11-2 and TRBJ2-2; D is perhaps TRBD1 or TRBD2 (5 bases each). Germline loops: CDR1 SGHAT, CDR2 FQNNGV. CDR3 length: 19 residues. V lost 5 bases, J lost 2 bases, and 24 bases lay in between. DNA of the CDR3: TGTGCCAGCAGCACGTGGCCTCCGGGGATGGGGGTAAACACCGGGGAGCTGTTTTTT. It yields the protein CASSTWPPGMGVNTGELFF.

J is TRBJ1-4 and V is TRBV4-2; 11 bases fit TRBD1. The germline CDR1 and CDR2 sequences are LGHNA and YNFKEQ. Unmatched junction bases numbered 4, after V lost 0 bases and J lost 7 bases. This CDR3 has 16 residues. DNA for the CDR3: TGTGCCAGCAGCCAAGATAGGGGGACAGGGGGTGAAAAACTGTTTTTT. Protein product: CASSQDRGTGGEKLFF.

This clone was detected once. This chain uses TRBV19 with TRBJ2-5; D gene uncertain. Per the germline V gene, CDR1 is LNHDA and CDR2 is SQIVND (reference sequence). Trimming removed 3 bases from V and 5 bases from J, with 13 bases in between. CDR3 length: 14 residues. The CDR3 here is CASSISAVRETQYF. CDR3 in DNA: TGTGCCAGTAGTATTTCGGCAGTACGGGAGACCCAGTACTTC.

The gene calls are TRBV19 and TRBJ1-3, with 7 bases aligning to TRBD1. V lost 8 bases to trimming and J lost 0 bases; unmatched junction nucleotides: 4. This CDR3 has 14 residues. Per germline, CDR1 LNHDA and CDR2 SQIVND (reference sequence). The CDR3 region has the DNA TGTGCCAGTTCTGACAGGGCCTCTGGAAACACCATATATTTT. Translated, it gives CASSDRASGNTIYF.

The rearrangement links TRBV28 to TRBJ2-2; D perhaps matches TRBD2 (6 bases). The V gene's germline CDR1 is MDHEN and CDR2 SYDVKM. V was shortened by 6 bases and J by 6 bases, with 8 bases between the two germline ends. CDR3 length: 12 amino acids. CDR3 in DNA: TGTGCCAGCAGCCCGGGGGCCGGGGAGCTGTTTTTT. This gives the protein CASSPGAGELFF.

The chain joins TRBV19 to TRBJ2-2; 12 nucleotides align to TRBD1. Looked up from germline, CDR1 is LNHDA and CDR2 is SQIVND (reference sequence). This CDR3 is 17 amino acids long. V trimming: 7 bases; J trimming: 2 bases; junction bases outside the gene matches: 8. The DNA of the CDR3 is TGTGCCAGTATAACCCGGGACAGGGGGCGTAACACCGGGGAGCTGTTTTTT. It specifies CASITRDRGRNTGELFF. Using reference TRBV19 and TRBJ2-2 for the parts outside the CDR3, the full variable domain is DGGITQSPKYLFRKEGQNVTLSCEQNLNHDAMYWYRQDPGQGLRLIYYSQIVNDFQKGDIAEGYSVSREKKESFPLTVTSAQKNPTAFYLCASITRDRGRNTGELFFGEGSRLTVL.

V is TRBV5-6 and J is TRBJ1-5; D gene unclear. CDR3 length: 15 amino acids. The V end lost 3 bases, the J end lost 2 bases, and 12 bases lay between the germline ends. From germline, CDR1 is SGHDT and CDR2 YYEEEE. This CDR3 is CASSSSSEGNQPQHF. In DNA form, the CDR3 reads TGTGCCAGCAGCTCCTCTTCCGAGGGCAATCAGCCCCAGCATTTT.

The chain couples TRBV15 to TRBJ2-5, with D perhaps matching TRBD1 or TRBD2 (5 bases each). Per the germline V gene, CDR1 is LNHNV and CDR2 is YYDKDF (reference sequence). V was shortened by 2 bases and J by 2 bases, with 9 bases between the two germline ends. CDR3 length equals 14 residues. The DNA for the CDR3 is TGTGCCACCAGCAGACGGGACGTGCAAGAGACCCAGTACTTC. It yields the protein CATSRRDVQETQYF.

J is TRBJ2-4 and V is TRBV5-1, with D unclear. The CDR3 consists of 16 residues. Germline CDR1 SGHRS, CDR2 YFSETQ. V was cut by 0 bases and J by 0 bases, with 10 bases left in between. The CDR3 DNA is TGCGCCAGCAGCTTGGATCGGAATCTAGCCAAAAACATTCAGTACTTC. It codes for CASSLDRNLAKNIQYF.

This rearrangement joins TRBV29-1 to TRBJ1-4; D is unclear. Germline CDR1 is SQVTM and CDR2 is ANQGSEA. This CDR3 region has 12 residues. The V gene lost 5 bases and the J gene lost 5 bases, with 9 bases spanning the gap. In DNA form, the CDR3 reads TGCAGCGTTCAGAGAGGGAATGAAAAACTGTTTTTT. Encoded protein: CSVQRGNEKLFF.